Following are 26 T cell receptor beta chains from one sample sequenced in a study of early T cells in non-severe SARS-CoV-2 infection. TCRdb reprocessed the 5' RACE reads with MiXCR, giving one entry per CDR3 protein. The data show about 76,000 distinct CDR3 sequences, 15% to 17% seen once. The sequencing input was whole blood. The receptors stem from an adult who was a healthcare worker with PCR-confirmed SARS-CoV-2 infection or an uninfected control (not recorded which).

This clonotype occurred many times. The chain joins TRBV5-1 to TRBJ1-2; tentative D call: TRBD1 (5 bases). Germline CDR1 SGHRS, CDR2 YFSETQ. V was trimmed by 0 bases and J by 6 bases, leaving 12 bases between them. The CDR3 has 14 residues. CDR3 region: CASSLALGEDGYTF. DNA for the CDR3: TGCGCCAGCAGCTTGGCGCTAGGGGAGGATGGCTACACCTTC.

In its sample, this clonotype was seen a few times. The J gene is TRBJ2-5, the V gene TRBV5-6; the match to TRBD2 covers 9 bases. The CDR3 spans 18 residues. The V gene end was trimmed by 0 bases and the J gene end by 6 bases; junction bases not matched to a gene: 15. Per germline, CDR1 SGHDT and CDR2 YYEEEE. This chain's CDR3 is CASSLEVSSGALGKTQYF. The CDR3 bases are TGTGCCAGCAGCTTGGAGGTCTCTAGCGGGGCGCTGGGAAAGACCCAGTACTTC.

This clonotype appeared a few times. The chain links TRBV3-1 to TRBJ2-7; no clear D. This CDR3 spans 13 amino acids. Germline CDR1 and CDR2: LGHDT and YNNKEL (reference sequence). V was shortened by 0 bases and J by 6 bases, with 9 bases between the two germline ends. CDR3 bases: TGTGCCAGCAGCCAAGATCAGACCAGCGAGCAGTACTTC. This encodes CASSQDQTSEQYF.

This clonotype appeared many times. This chain uses TRBV7-2 with TRBJ2-7; 8 bases align to TRBD2. This CDR3 is 16 amino acids long. Germline-derived CDR1 and CDR2 are SGHTA and FQGNSA. Trimming took 1 base from V and 4 from J; bases not matched to a gene: 9. CDR3 in DNA: TGTGCCAGCAGCTTAGGCGGTACTAGCGGAGGGTACGAGCAGTACTTC. Protein product: CASSLGGTSGGYEQYF.

The chain has TRBV18 and TRBJ1-1, with D unresolved. Germline V CDR1 and CDR2: KGHSH, LQKENI. The CDR3 covers 17 residues. The ends were cut back, 6 bases at V and 0 bases at J, with 20 bases in the middle. The CDR3 sequence: CASSRDLAGSVNTEAFF. Here the CDR3 DNA reads TGTGCCAGCTCCCGCGATTTGGCCGGGTCGGTGAACACTGAAGCTTTCTTT.

This clonotype was counted ten times or more. The chain recombines TRBV30 with TRBJ2-1, with TRBD2 as a possible D gene (6 bases). Trimming left V 0 bases short and J 3 bases short, with 15 bases between. The CDR3 runs 16 residues. The germline V gene encodes CDR1 GTSNPN and CDR2 SVGIG (reference sequence). The chain's CDR3 is CAWSVGSGEIYNEQFF. Written as DNA, the CDR3 is TGTGCCTGGAGTGTAGGGTCGGGAGAGATCTACAATGAGCAGTTCTTC.

This clonotype was counted many times. The chain is built from TRBV11-2 and TRBJ2-1; 11 positions match TRBD2. Germline V lookup: CDR1 SGHAT, CDR2 FQNNGV. The CDR3 contains 14 residues. V shed 8 bases and J 6 bases; nucleotides not matched to a gene: 6. The CDR3 spells CASRGLAEINEQFF. CDR3 sequence (DNA): TGTGCCAGCCGGGGACTAGCGGAAATCAATGAGCAGTTCTTC.

This clonotype was found a few times. The chain combines TRBV6-2 or TRBV6-3 with TRBJ2-4; 7 positions agree with TRBD1. CDR3 length: 14 amino acids. Germline CDR1 MNHEY, CDR2 SVGEGT. With V trimmed by 7 bases and J by 7 bases, 10 bases remained unmatched. CDR3 bases: TGTGCCAGCAATCCCGGGACAGCCCCTAACATTCAGTACTTC. Protein sequence: CASNPGTAPNIQYF.

This clonotype was seen a handful of times. The rearrangement joins TRBV27 to TRBJ2-1, with 9 positions matching TRBD2. The V gene end was trimmed by 0 bases and the J gene end by 4 bases; junction bases not matched to a gene: 1. The germline gives CDR1 MNHEY, CDR2 SMNVEV (reference sequence). CDR3 size: 15 residues. The CDR3 loop reads CASSLSLAGYNEQFF. CDR3 nucleotide sequence: TGTGCCAGCAGTTTATCGCTAGCGGGGTACAATGAGCAGTTCTTC.

V usage is TRBV28 and J usage is TRBJ2-5; TRBD2 aligns across 8 bases. V dropped 8 bases and J dropped 4; count of bases not matched to a gene: 6. The CDR3 is 13 amino acids. From germline, CDR1 is MDHEN and CDR2 SYDVKM. CDR3 nucleotide sequence: TGTGCCAGCTTTAGCGGGGTTACAGAGACCCAGTACTTC. This gives the protein CASFSGVTETQYF.

The chain carries TRBV15 and TRBJ2-3; D not resolved. V dropped 0 bases and J dropped 7 bases, with 14 bases sitting between them. The CDR3 is made up of 15 amino acids. Germline assignment: CDR1 LNHNV and CDR2 YYDKDF (reference sequence). In DNA, the CDR3 is TGTGCCACCAGCAGAGATCGAGCCCCGGTGTATACGCAGTATTTT. Amino acids: CATSRDRAPVYTQYF. Filled out from reference TRBV15 and TRBJ2-3, the complete variable domain reads DAMVIQNPRYQVTQFGKPVTLSCSQTLNHNVMYWYQQKSSQAPKLLFHYYDKDFNNEADTPDNFQSRRPNTSFCFLDIRSPGLGDTAMYLCATSRDRAPVYTQYFGPGTRLTVL.

This chain joins TRBV5-1 and TRBJ1-5; 9 bases fit TRBD1. J gave up 7 bases and V 4 bases, and 9 bases lay outside the gene matches. CDR1 is SGHRS, CDR2 YFSETQ, per germline. The CDR3 runs to 15 residues. The CDR3 loop reads CASSLEGQGQQPQHF. In DNA, the CDR3 is TGCGCCAGCAGCCTGGAGGGACAGGGACAACAGCCCCAGCATTTT.

The chain has TRBV10-3 and TRBJ2-3, with 12 bases aligning to TRBD2. The germline gives CDR1 ENHRY, CDR2 SYGVKD. The CDR3 runs 17 residues. V was clipped by 6 bases and J by 2 bases; unmatched bases: 9. The CDR3 loop is CAISEGGLAGPTDTQYF. Written as DNA, the CDR3 is TGTGCCATCAGCGAGGGTGGACTAGCGGGACCCACAGATACGCAGTATTTT.

V usage is TRBV4-2 and J usage is TRBJ1-2, with D possibly being TRBD1 (6 bases). The CDR3 has 15 amino acids. The germline V gene has CDR1 LGHNA and CDR2 YNFKEQ. Trimming stripped 4 bases from V and 0 bases from J, with 12 bases between. CDR3 nucleotide sequence: TGTGCCAGCAGCCCGCCAGGGGTCTCTAACTATGGCTACACCTTC. Translating gives CASSPPGVSNYGYTF.

In this sample, this clonotype turned up a few times. The rearrangement joins TRBV24-1 to TRBJ2-3; D perhaps matches TRBD2 (5 bases). V was clipped by 0 bases and J by 1 base, with 7 bases between them. CDR3 length: 15 amino acids. In germline, CDR1 is KGHDR, CDR2 SFDVKD. The CDR3 DNA reads as TGTGCCACCAGTGATTTGCGGGATGGCACAGATACGCAGTATTTT. It is translated as CATSDLRDGTDTQYF.

The CDR3 is CASRRGLYEQYF. As DNA, the CDR3 is TGTGCCAGCAGGCGGGGCCTCTACGAGCAGTACTTC. The chain couples TRBV6-5 to TRBJ2-7, with a possible D match to TRBD2 (6 bases). This CDR3 region has 12 residues. V gave up 6 bases and J gave up 3 bases, with 9 bases separating them. Germline values: CDR1 MNHEY, CDR2 SVGAGI.

The rearrangement uses TRBV6-2 or TRBV6-3 and TRBJ1-2; D call uncertain. Germline CDR1 reads MNHEY; CDR2 reads SVGEGT. The ends were cut back, 5 bases at V and 0 bases at J, with 10 bases in the middle. The CDR3 consists of 14 residues. CDR3 bases: TGTGCCAGCAGTCTCCGGGCTACTAACTATGGCTACACCTTC. Protein: CASSLRATNYGYTF.

The rearrangement joins TRBV5-1 to TRBJ2-7; D not resolved. Per germline, CDR1 SGHRS and CDR2 YFSETQ. The CDR3 runs 13 residues. Trimming shortened V by 0 bases and J by 2 bases, and 6 bases separated the two germline ends. The CDR3 nucleotides are TGCGCCAGCAGCTTGGAGGTCGCCTACGAGCAGTACTTC. Translated: CASSLEVAYEQYF.

In its sample, this clonotype was seen many times. The CDR3: CASNPPGSNQPQHF. In DNA, the CDR3 is TGTGCCAGCAACCCACCGGGCAGCAATCAGCCCCAGCATTTT. The chain links TRBV6-2 or TRBV6-3 to TRBJ1-5; D uncertain. Germline CDR1 MNHEY, CDR2 SVGEGT. The CDR3 loop spans 14 amino acids. V was trimmed by 7 bases and J by 1 base, leaving 11 bases between them.

There are a few counts of this clonotype. The chain combines TRBV6-5 with TRBJ2-1; D not certain. Germline V gene sequence: CDR1 MNHEY, CDR2 SVGAGI. The CDR3 runs 13 residues. The V end was cut by 0 bases, the J end by 8 bases, with 8 bases between. CDR3 DNA: TGTGCCAGCAGTTACTCAGCACGGGATGAGCAGTTCTTC. Amino acids: CASSYSARDEQFF.

This clonotype has ten or more counts. This rearrangement joins TRBV5-1 to TRBJ1-1, with D maybe TRBD1 (6 bases). Germline CDR1 reads SGHRS; CDR2 reads YFSETQ. V was cut by 1 base and J by 0 bases, with 10 bases left in between. The CDR3 is 15 residues long. The CDR3 DNA reads TGCGCCAGCAGCTTGTCCGGACAGTTGAACACTGAAGCTTTCTTT. Protein: CASSLSGQLNTEAFF. The entire variable domain, with the rest obtained from reference TRBV5-1 and TRBJ1-1, is as follows: KAGVTQTPRYLIKTRGQQVTLSCSPISGHRSVSWYQQTPGQGLQFLFEYFSETQRNKGNFPGRFSGRQFSNSRSEMNVSTLELGDSALYLCASSLSGQLNTEAFFGQGTRLTVV.

There are many counts of this clonotype. This chain uses TRBV3-1 with TRBJ1-2, with D unclear. The CDR3 runs 12 residues. Germline assignment: CDR1 LGHDT and CDR2 YNNKEL (reference sequence). Trimming removed 7 bases from V and 2 bases from J, with 8 bases in between. CDR3 in amino acids: CASTDVNYGYTF. CDR3 coding DNA: TGTGCCAGCACTGACGTGAACTATGGCTACACCTTC.

This chain connects TRBV14 to TRBJ2-1, with a possible D match to TRBD1 (6 bases). This CDR3 comprises 12 residues. The V end lost 3 bases, the J end lost 12 bases, and 12 bases lay between the germline ends. CDR1 and CDR2 (germline): SGHDN, FVKESK. CDR3 DNA sequence: TGTGCCAGCAGCCATTACAGGGATGGGCAGTTCTTC. Its translation: CASSHYRDGQFF.

The table lists this clonotype with many counts. V usage is TRBV6-6 and J usage is TRBJ1-5, with a possible D match to TRBD1 (5 bases). The CDR3 runs 14 residues. Germline V gene sequence: CDR1 MNHNY, CDR2 SVGAGI (reference sequence). Trimming pared 3 bases from V and 4 bases from J, leaving 10 bases between. The CDR3 sequence: CASSYRDRNQPQHF. DNA for the CDR3: TGTGCCAGCAGTTATAGGGACCGAAATCAGCCCCAGCATTTT.

The rearrangement links TRBV20-1 to TRBJ1-4; possible D gene TRBD1, 6 bases. V lost 2 bases, J lost 0 bases, and 13 bases lay in between. The CDR3 is 16 amino acids. The germline V gene has CDR1 DFQATT and CDR2 SNEGSKA (reference sequence). CDR3 amino acids: CSARHPRQATNEKLFF. The DNA of the CDR3 is TGCAGTGCTAGACACCCTAGACAGGCAACTAATGAAAAACTGTTTTTT.

This clonotype was picked up a small number of times. The CDR3 DNA follows: TGCAGTGCTAGAGGCCCCGGGGCGCGGACTGAAGCTTTCTTT. This encodes CSARGPGARTEAFF. V usage is TRBV20-1 and J usage is TRBJ1-1, with D possibly TRBD1 on 5 matching bases. There are 14 residues in the CDR3. The germline V gene encodes CDR1 DFQATT and CDR2 SNEGSKA (reference sequence). V was pared by 1 base and J by 5 bases, with 14 bases between.